This is a list of T cell receptor beta chains from one sample in a study of beta chain features in type 1 diabetes. Here immunoSEQ multiplex PCR was the method, and the copy in TCRdb shows in-frame clones only, minus some. This table holds hundreds of thousands of clones, roughly an eighth found once. Sequencing was done on a sample of naive CD4+ T cells from blood. These TCRs come from a man younger than 35 with type 1 diabetes. The CDR3 runs from the conserved cysteine through the conserved F or W. The D gene is left open where the match is weak. Not every row has a clone size; where given, it reads once, few, many or a size class.

TGCGCCAGCAGCCAAGCCCCCACAGGGAACTACGAGCAGTACTTC	CASSQAPTGNYEQYF	NA	TRBV4-1	TRBJ2-7	NA
TGTGCCAGCAGCCACGGGAGCGCGAACACCGGGGAGCTGTTTTTT	CASSHGSANTGELFF	few	TRBV4-2	TRBJ2-2	NA
TGTGCCAGCAGCTTAGGCCCGAGAGGGGCAGATACGCAGTATTTT	CASSLGPRGADTQYF	few	TRBV7-8	TRBJ2-3	NA
TGTGCCAGCAGCCAAGCGGGACGGGTCAATCAGCCCCAGCATTTT	CASSQAGRVNQPQHF	once	TRBV4-2	TRBJ1-5	NA
TGTGCCAGCAGCCAAGCAGGGCAGACCTACAATGAGCAGTTCTTC	CASSQAGQTYNEQFF	few	TRBV4-2	TRBJ2-1	NA
TGTGCCACCACGCCGAGTCCGGCGGGCTCCTACGAGCAGTACTTC	CATTPSPAGSYEQYF	NA	TRBV15	TRBJ2-7	NA
TGTGCCACCAGCAGTGTAAGCTGGGGAGAGCCCCAGCATTTT	CATSSVSWGEPQHF	few	TRBV15	TRBJ1-5	NA
TGTGCCAGCAGCACAGGGATACATCCGGCGGGGGAGCAGTACTTC	CASSTGIHPAGEQYF	NA	TRBV11-2	TRBJ2-7	NA
TGTGCCAGCAGTTACGTTGGAGGGAGGAAATCCGAGCAGTTCTTC	CASSYVGGRKSEQFF	few	TRBV6-5	TRBJ2-1	NA
TGCAGCGTACGCGGACAGGGCTCAGATACGCAGTATTTT	CSVRGQGSDTQYF	NA	TRBV29-1	TRBJ2-3	TRBD1
TGTGCCAGCAGCCGCGAATGGACAGGGAGCACCGGGGAGCTGTTTTTT	CASSREWTGSTGELFF	NA	TRBV4-2	TRBJ2-2	TRBD1
TGTGCCAGCTCACCGGAAGGCTACGAGCAGTACTTC	CASSPEGYEQYF	few	TRBV18	TRBJ2-7	NA
TGTGCCAGCTCACCCCGCGGGGGAGTCTCCTACGAGCAGTACTTC	CASSPRGGVSYEQYF	few	TRBV18	TRBJ2-7	TRBD2
TGTGCCAGCAGTGCCCCCGACACGCAGTATTTT	CASSAPDTQYF	few	TRBV28	TRBJ2-3	NA
TGTGCCAGCGGGACAGGGACAGGCCTGTTGGGTTCACCCCTCCACTTT	CASGTGTGLLGSPLHF	NA	TRBV28	TRBJ1-6	TRBD1
TGTGCCTGGAGTGTACAGGGGAGCGAGCAGTACTTC	CAWSVQGSEQYF	NA	TRBV30	TRBJ2-7	TRBD1
TGTGCCAGCAGCCGTGGAAAAGGTTCTGGAAACACCATATATTTT	CASSRGKGSGNTIYF	NA	TRBV21-1	TRBJ1-3	NA
TGTGCCAGCATAAGCCCAGGGTCCCACTCTCGGGAGCAGTACTTC	CASISPGSHSREQYF	NA	TRBV28	TRBJ2-7	NA
TGTGCCAGCAGTCCCGTAGCGGCGAGCTACGAGCAGTACTTC	CASSPVAASYEQYF	NA	TRBV6-5	TRBJ2-7	NA
TGTGCCAGCAGCTTACAGGGGGTGGGTAATTCACCCCTCCACTTT	CASSLQGVGNSPLHF	few	TRBV7-9	TRBJ1-6	TRBD1
TGTGCCAGCAGCCCCTTTGGGGGCACAGATACGCAGTATTTT	CASSPFGGTDTQYF	NA	TRBV6-4	TRBJ2-3	NA
TGTGCCAGCAGTTTTCATGACTCTGGAAACACCATATATTTT	CASSFHDSGNTIYF	NA	TRBV6-5	TRBJ1-3	NA
TGCGCCAGCAGCTTGGCCGGAGTCACCGGGGAGCTGTTTTTT	CASSLAGVTGELFF	NA	TRBV5-1	TRBJ2-2	NA
TGTGCCAGCAGCTGGGACAGGGGGCCTGAAGCTTTCTTT	CASSWDRGPEAFF	few	TRBV5-4	TRBJ1-1	TRBD1
TGTGCCAGCAGCCAAGTAGGCCAGAGTCAAAGTGGCTACACCTTC	CASSQVGQSQSGYTF	NA	TRBV14	TRBJ1-2	NA
TGTGCCAGCAGTTTATCCGGGACAGGGGCTAGAAAACTGTTTTTT	CASSLSGTGARKLFF	few	TRBV28	TRBJ1-4	TRBD1
TGCGCCAGCAGCACCGGACAGACCTACGAGCAGTACTTC	CASSTGQTYEQYF	few	TRBV5-1	TRBJ2-7	NA
TGTGCCAGCAGCCAAGGGATATACAATGAGCAGTTCTTC	CASSQGIYNEQFF	few	TRBV14	TRBJ2-1	NA
TGTGCCACCAGCAGAATTATGGGGTCCGGGTATGAGCAGTTCTTC	CATSRIMGSGYEQFF	few	TRBV15	TRBJ2-1	NA